A single sample gave rise to the 8 T cell receptor beta chains below, sequenced in a study of siplizumab effects on memory and regulatory T cells. The table came from immunoSEQ multiplex PCR; TCRdb's copy has only in-frame clones and leaves some out. The table lists about 120,000 clones, approximately 92% of them singletons. Sequenced material: non-Treg CD4+ T cells sorted from blood. The origin of the receptors is a human donor in good health.

The rearrangement uses TRBV10-1 and TRBJ2-7, with TRBD1 matching 8 bases. The CDR3 sequence is 14 residues long. Trimming took 3 bases from V and 7 from J; bases not matched to a gene: 8. CDR1 WNHNN and CDR2 SYGVQD come from the germline V gene (reference sequence). The CDR3 DNA sequence: TGCGCCAGCAGTGATGACAGGGGTCCAAGAGAGCAGTACTTC. This sequence encodes CASSDDRGPREQYF.

The chain combines TRBV11-1 with TRBJ1-5; D remains ambiguous. V lost 4 bases and J 4 bases, leaving 5 bases between the germline ends. The germline V gene has CDR1 SGHAT and CDR2 FQDESV (reference sequence). The CDR3 loop spans 12 amino acids. CDR3 residues: CASSSENQPQHF. The CDR3 bases are TGTGCCAGCAGCTCAGAGAATCAGCCCCAGCATTTT.

The chain combines TRBV10-3 with TRBJ1-1; the match to TRBD1 covers 10 bases. This CDR3 spans 14 amino acids. Germline CDR1 ENHRY, CDR2 SYGVKD. Trimming removed 10 bases from V and 0 bases from J; junction bases left unmatched: 5. In DNA, the CDR3 is TGTGCCACGAGGACAGGGGGGATGAACACTGAAGCTTTCTTT. This translates into CATRTGGMNTEAFF.

This sequence joins TRBV27 and TRBJ1-2, with D perhaps TRBD1 (5 bases). The CDR3 totals 12 residues. Germline loops: CDR1 MNHEY, CDR2 SMNVEV (reference sequence). Trimming removed 2 bases from V and 8 bases from J, with 9 bases in between. The CDR3 DNA reads as TGTGCCAGCAGTTTACAGGGTTGGGGCTACACCTTC. As protein: CASSLQGWGYTF.

The chain has TRBV18 and TRBJ2-7; D perhaps matches TRBD1 (5 bases). CDR3 length: 15 residues. Germline values: CDR1 KGHSH, CDR2 LQKENI. V lost 3 bases and J lost 1, with 13 bases in between. The CDR3 reads CASSPLSGSSYEQYF. In DNA form, the CDR3 reads TGTGCCAGCTCACCGTTATCAGGGTCTTCCTACGAGCAGTACTTC.

This sequence joins TRBV18 and TRBJ2-7; tentative D call: TRBD2 (5 bases). This CDR3 has 14 residues. V lost 1 base to trimming and J lost 2 bases, with 9 bases between them. From germline, CDR1 is KGHSH and CDR2 LQKENI. In DNA form, the CDR3 reads TGTGCCAGCTCACCACGCCCGGGGACCTACGAGCAGTACTTC. It yields the protein CASSPRPGTYEQYF.

This chain joins TRBV18 and TRBJ1-2, with a possible D match to TRBD1 (5 bases). The germline CDR1 and CDR2 sequences are KGHSH and LQKENI. The CDR3 is 13 residues long. Trimming removed 2 bases at V and 5 bases at J, with 9 bases between. The CDR3 bases are TGTGCCAGCTCACCAGGGGCGGATTATGGCTACACCTTC. Amino acid sequence: CASSPGADYGYTF.

This sequence joins TRBV6-4 and TRBJ2-7, with 7 bases that match TRBD1. The trim removed 0 bases at V and 4 bases at J, leaving 6 bases unmatched. Germline-derived CDR1 and CDR2 are MRHNA and SNTAGT. This CDR3 contains 15 residues. The CDR3 nucleotides are TGTGCCAGCAGTGACTCGTCAGGGGGTGTTTACGAGCAGTACTTC. Translating gives CASSDSSGGVYEQYF.